The 5 T cell receptor beta chains listed next were all sequenced from one sample in a study of blood T cells in healthy people across ages. A second about 7 to 12 cycle PCR used barcoded and J-beta primers. Each CDR3 protein is one row after TCRdb ran MiXCR on the 5' RACE reads. The sample yields around 1.5 million distinct CDR3 sequences, roughly 40% seen once. The sequencing sample was made of blood. Every receptor here comes from a woman under 30 in good health.

This chain uses TRBV2 with TRBJ2-1; TRBD2 matches 9 bases. Germline loops: CDR1 SNHLY, CDR2 FYNNEI. This CDR3 contains 13 residues. Trimming cost V 8 bases and J 7 bases; bases outside gene matches: 6. The CDR3 loop reads CASEAGGGNEQFF. The CDR3 DNA follows: TGTGCCAGCGAGGCGGGGGGGGGGAATGAGCAGTTCTTC. The complete variable domain, with remaining parts taken from reference TRBV2 and TRBJ2-1, reads EPEVTQTPSHQVTQMGQEVILRCVPISNHLYFYWYRQILGQKVEFLVSFYNNEISEKSEIFDDQFSVERPDGSNFTLKIRSTKLEDSAMYFCASEAGGGNEQFFGPGTRLTVL.

This clonotype was found a few times. The chain recombines TRBV12-3 or TRBV12-4 with TRBJ2-7; 10 bases fit TRBD2. The CDR3 is 17 amino acids. J lost 0 bases, V lost 3 bases, and 8 bases had no gene match. CDR3 residues: CASSLYLAGASSYEQYF. The CDR3 DNA follows: TGTGCCAGCAGTTTGTATCTAGCGGGGGCTAGCTCCTACGAGCAGTACTTC.

The chain carries TRBV21-1 and TRBJ2-6. TRBV21-1 is reported as a pseudogene. CDR3 length equals 15 residues. CDR3 sequence (DNA): TGTGCCAGCAGCAAAGGGATACCAGGGGCCAACGTCCTGACTTTC. Amino acids: CASSKGIPGANVLTF.

The rearrangement links TRBV20-1 to TRBJ2-7; 12 bases align to TRBD2. J lost 6 bases, V lost 2 bases, and 8 bases had no gene match. The germline gives CDR1 DFQATT, CDR2 SNEGSKA (reference sequence). The CDR3 has 15 amino acids. This CDR3 reads CSARILGLAGTEQYF. The DNA for the CDR3 is TGCAGTGCTAGAATCCTCGGACTAGCGGGGACCGAGCAGTACTTC.

The V call is TRBV28, the J call TRBJ1-4; the match to TRBD1 covers 7 bases. The CDR3 runs to 20 residues. Germline CDR1 reads MDHEN; CDR2 reads SYDVKM. The J segment lost 2 bases and the V segment lost 5 bases, leaving 20 bases of the junction unmatched. The CDR3 DNA follows: TGTGCCAGCAGTGCCCGATTGACAGGGATCCCTTGGGCGACTAATGAAAAACTGTTTTTT. Its protein product is CASSARLTGIPWATNEKLFF.